Following are 29 T cell receptor beta chains from one sample sequenced in a study of radiation and T cells in renal cell carcinoma. The protocol was immunoSEQ multiplex PCR, while the TCRdb copy is restricted to in-frame clones and leaves out a portion. The repertoire consists of approximately 100,000 clones, with approximately 86% occurring once and the leading ten covering 7.5% to 8.5%. Time point reported: baseline pretreatment blood. Specified treatment: 15 Gy SBRT to primary tumor, nephrectomy 4 weeks later. The starting material was blood, obtained from a patient whose treatment included radiotherapy and nephrectomy. The receptors were gathered from a man in his forties or fifties with renal cell carcinoma.

J is TRBJ1-1 and V is TRBV5-8; tentative D call: TRBD1 (5 bases). Between the trimmed V and J ends, which lost 4 bases and 5 bases, there was a span of 12 bases. This CDR3 is 13 amino acids long. Germline lookup yields CDR1 SGHTS and CDR2 YDEGEE. The CDR3 protein is CASSRGFGTEAFF. CDR3 DNA: TGTGCCAGCAGCAGGGGATTTGGTACTGAAGCTTTCTTT.

This chain connects TRBV5-4 to TRBJ2-1, with 10 bases fitting TRBD1. The CDR3 has 16 amino acids. The germline CDR1 and CDR2 sequences are SGHNT and YYREEE (reference sequence). Trimming removed 2 bases from V and 6 bases from J; junction bases left unmatched: 8. The CDR3 spells CASSFPGTGERNEQFF. CDR3 DNA sequence: TGTGCCAGCAGCTTCCCCGGGACAGGGGAGCGCAATGAGCAGTTCTTC.

This clone was seen only once. The chain is built from TRBV5-4 and TRBJ2-5; 8 bases are a match to TRBD2. Germline assignment: CDR1 SGHNT and CDR2 YYREEE (reference sequence). The CDR3 runs 16 residues. V lost 3 bases, J lost 2 bases, and 9 bases stayed unmatched. CDR3 bases: TGTGCCAGCAGCTCTGGGACCCCGGGAGGGCAAGAGACCCAGTACTTC. Amino acid sequence: CASSSGTPGGQETQYF.

This chain connects TRBV7-3 to TRBJ2-2, with D uncertain. The CDR3 has 16 amino acids. V was pared by 0 bases and J by 3 bases, with 11 bases between. In germline, CDR1 is SGHTA, CDR2 FQGTGA. The CDR3 region has the DNA TGTGCCAGCAGCTTAACAGGGCCTCCGGACACCGGGGAGCTGTTTTTT. This encodes CASSLTGPPDTGELFF.

The chain employs TRBV7-6 and TRBJ2-2, with D uncertain. CDR1 is SGHVS and CDR2 is FNYEAQ in the germline V gene. The V end was cut by 1 base, the J end by 6 bases, with 15 bases between. The CDR3 extends over 16 amino acids. The CDR3 reads CASSLERISWSGELFF. CDR3 coding DNA: TGTGCCAGCAGCTTAGAACGGATTAGCTGGTCCGGGGAGCTGTTTTTT.

This chain joins TRBV6-4 and TRBJ2-7, with 9 bases lining up with TRBD1. The V gene end was trimmed by 8 bases and the J gene end by 2 bases; junction bases not matched to a gene: 4. The CDR3 is 13 amino acids. Germline lookup yields CDR1 MRHNA and CDR2 SNTAGT. The CDR3 is CASGRDRAYEQYF. The CDR3 DNA follows: TGTGCCAGCGGGAGGGACAGGGCCTACGAGCAGTACTTC.

As for this clone: The germline gene is not matched at one end of the junction; a read error may be the cause. The chain combines TRBV7-7 with TRBJ2-7, with 11 nucleotides matching TRBD1. The germline V gene encodes CDR1 SSHAT and CDR2 FNYEAQ (reference sequence). This CDR3 is built from 14 residues. CDR3 nucleotide sequence: TGTGCTAGCAGCAACGGACAGGGGGCCGGCGAGCAGTACTTC. Translation: CASSNGQGAGEQYF.

The chain couples TRBV11-2 to TRBJ2-2; a possible D gene is TRBD2 (5 bases). The V end was cut by 10 bases, the J end by 3 bases, with 15 bases between. This CDR3 region has 14 residues. Germline CDR1 and CDR2: SGHAT and FQNNGV. The CDR3 DNA reads TGTGCCACCGCTTCCGGGATTTACACCGGGGAGCTGTTTTTT. It specifies CATASGIYTGELFF. Supplemented by reference TRBV11-2 and TRBJ2-2, the full variable domain reads EAGVAQSPRYKIIEKRQSVAFWCNPISGHATLYWYQQILGQGPKLLIQFQNNGVVDDSQLPKDRFSAERLKGVDSTLKIQPAKLEDSAVYLCATASGIYTGELFFGEGSRLTVL.

The V and J genes are TRBV5-1 and TRBJ1-2; D call uncertain. The germline CDR1 and CDR2 sequences are SGHRS and YFSETQ. Trimming took off 5 bases at V and 2 bases at J, with 4 bases between the two ends. The CDR3 length is 11 residues. This CDR3 reads CASRENYGYTF. The CDR3 DNA reads TGCGCCAGCAGAGAGAACTATGGCTACACCTTC.

The rearrangement joins TRBV2 to TRBJ2-7; D might be TRBD1 (7 bases). The length of the CDR3 is 14 residues. Germline V gives CDR1 SNHLY, CDR2 FYNNEI. Between the trimmed V and J ends, which lost 8 bases and 0 bases, there was a span of 14 bases. The CDR3 region has the DNA TGTGCCAGCCGCGGGACAGCCAACTCCTACGAGCAGTACTTC. Residues: CASRGTANSYEQYF.

V gene TRBV7-3 combines with J gene TRBJ2-2, with D perhaps being TRBD1 or TRBD2 (6 bases each). Trimming pared 4 bases from V and 3 bases from J, leaving 21 bases between. Germline CDR1 and CDR2: SGHTA and FQGTGA. The CDR3 has 18 residues. The DNA of the CDR3 is TGTGCCAGCAGCTCCCCAAGGCCGACAGGAGGGGACACCGGGGAGCTGTTTTTT. This sequence encodes CASSSPRPTGGDTGELFF.

The chain links TRBV11-1 to TRBJ1-3, with D unresolved. Trimming pared 3 bases from V and 0 bases from J, leaving 3 bases between. Germline-derived CDR1 and CDR2 are SGHAT and FQDESV (reference sequence). This CDR3 contains 13 residues. CDR3 loop: CASSFFSGNTIYF. Written as DNA, the CDR3 is TGTGCCAGCAGCTTCTTCTCTGGAAACACCATATATTTT. The variable domain in full, completed from reference TRBV11-1 and TRBJ1-3, reads EAEVAQSPRYKITEKSQAVAFWCDPISGHATLYWYRQILGQGPELLVQFQDESVVDDSQLPKDRFSAERLKGVDSTLKIQPAELGDSAMYLCASSFFSGNTIYFGEGSWLTVV.

The rearrangement links TRBV4-1 to TRBJ2-7; weak D call: TRBD1 (6 bases). The V end lost 2 bases, the J end lost 5 bases, and 7 bases lay between the germline ends. Germline V CDR1 and CDR2: MGHRA, YSYEKL. This CDR3 contains 12 residues. The CDR3 sequence is CASSQSGDEQYF. The DNA of the CDR3 is TGCGCCAGCAGCCAATCAGGGGACGAGCAGTACTTC.

This clone was detected only once. V gene TRBV5-1 combines with J gene TRBJ1-4, with D unresolved. This CDR3 has 14 amino acids. Trimming stripped 1 base from V and 0 bases from J, with 4 bases between. Germline V gene sequence: CDR1 SGHRS, CDR2 YFSETQ. CDR3 protein: CASSLTTTNEKLFF. The DNA for the CDR3 is TGCGCCAGCAGCTTGACTACAACTAATGAAAAACTGTTTTTT.

This clone came up once. The chain joins TRBV6-5 to TRBJ2-7; 10 bases agree with TRBD2. CDR3 size: 16 residues. Per germline, CDR1 MNHEY and CDR2 SVGAGI. With 4 bases clipped from V and 3 bases from J, the junction kept 9 bases outside the gene matches. This CDR3 reads CASSSRPSGRGYEQYF. The DNA of the CDR3 is TGTGCCAGCAGTTCCCGTCCTAGCGGGAGAGGCTACGAGCAGTACTTC.

The rearrangement links TRBV7-6 to TRBJ2-5; D is perhaps TRBD1 (6 bases). The V gene lost 2 bases and the J gene lost 3 bases, with 7 bases spanning the gap. Looked up from germline, CDR1 is SGHVS and CDR2 is FNYEAQ. The CDR3 is 13 amino acids. CDR3 sequence (DNA): TGTGCCAGCAGCTTAAGGGGGAAAGAGACCCAGTACTTC. It encodes CASSLRGKETQYF.

The CDR3 nucleotides read TGTGCCAGCAGCCGAGGTGGGGATTTAACCAATGAGCAGTTCTTC. Translation: CASSRGGDLTNEQFF. The chain recombines TRBV7-2 with TRBJ2-1; D is uncertain. Per the germline V gene, CDR1 is SGHTA and CDR2 is FQGNSA. The V end lost 5 bases, the J end lost 6 bases, and 17 bases lay between the germline ends. This CDR3 is 15 amino acids long.

The V gene is TRBV5-4, the J gene TRBJ1-3; D is uncertain. Trimming took 0 bases from V and 3 from J, leaving 7 bases between them. Germline V gene sequence: CDR1 SGHNT, CDR2 YYREEE (reference sequence). This CDR3 spans 14 amino acids. CDR3: CASSLDIRGNTIYF. The CDR3 bases are TGTGCCAGCAGCTTGGACATTCGTGGAAACACCATATATTTT. The full variable domain, completed using reference TRBV5-4 and TRBJ1-3, is ETGVTQSPTHLIKTRGQQVTLRCSSQSGHNTVSWYQQALGQGPQFIFQYYREEENGRGNFPPRFSGLQFPNYSSELNVNALELDDSALYLCASSLDIRGNTIYFGEGSWLTVV.

This clone has only one observation. The chain recombines TRBV11-2 with TRBJ1-1; D may be TRBD1 (5 bases). The CDR3 is 15 residues long. Germline-derived CDR1 and CDR2 are SGHAT and FQNNGV. V was shortened by 3 bases and J by 0 bases, with 11 bases between the two germline ends. In DNA form, the CDR3 reads TGTGCCAGCAGCTTTTCGGGGCAGTTGAACACTGAAGCTTTCTTT. This encodes CASSFSGQLNTEAFF.

This chain joins TRBV4-1 and TRBJ1-5; D is uncertain. V was shortened by 0 bases and J by 5 bases, with 11 bases between the two germline ends. Germline CDR1 reads MGHRA; CDR2 reads YSYEKL. There are 15 residues in the CDR3. In nucleotides, the CDR3 is TGCGCCAGCAGCCAAGATTCTCTCGGAGATCAGCCCCAGCATTTT. Its protein product is CASSQDSLGDQPQHF.

The chain is built from TRBV7-6 and TRBJ1-4; no definite D call. V was shortened by 3 bases and J by 4 bases, with 9 bases between the two germline ends. The CDR3 loop spans 14 amino acids. CDR1 is SGHVS and CDR2 is FNYEAQ in the germline V gene. CDR3 sequence reads: CASSFAPDNEKLFF. In DNA, the CDR3 is TGTGCCAGCAGCTTTGCGCCGGATAATGAAAAACTGTTTTTT.

V is TRBV28 and J is TRBJ2-7, with 10 bases fitting TRBD1. Germline V gene lookup returns CDR1 MDHEN and CDR2 SYDVKM. With 4 bases clipped from V and 4 bases from J, the junction kept 4 bases outside the gene matches. The CDR3 has 14 residues. The CDR3 sequence: CASSSPDRGYEQYF. The CDR3 nucleotides read TGTGCCAGCAGTTCCCCGGACAGGGGGTACGAGCAGTACTTC.

This sequence joins TRBV27 and TRBJ1-1, with TRBD1 as a possible D gene (5 bases). There are 14 residues in the CDR3. Germline CDR1 and CDR2: MNHEY and SMNVEV (reference sequence). V was pared by 3 bases and J by 1 base, with 9 bases between. The CDR3 region has the DNA TGTGCCAGCAGTTTTCAGGGATGGAACACTGAAGCTTTCTTT. Translating it yields CASSFQGWNTEAFF.

The J gene is TRBJ1-2, the V gene TRBV21-1; TRBD1 is the table's D call, not checked against the DNA. TRBV21-1 is given as a pseudogene. CDR3 size: 17 residues. CDR3 amino acids: CASSKWDRGFPSYGYTF. The CDR3 DNA reads TGTGCCAGCAGCAAGTGGGACAGGGGGTTCCCATCCTATGGCTACACCTTC.

This clone was detected only once. The J gene is TRBJ2-1, the V gene TRBV7-2; 9 bases map to TRBD1. Trimming took 4 bases from V and 3 from J; bases not matched to a gene: 4. The CDR3 has 15 residues. Looked up from germline, CDR1 is SGHTA and CDR2 is FQGNSA. DNA of the CDR3: TGTGCCAGCAGCTCGGACAGGGGCAGCTACAATGAGCAGTTCTTC. Amino acid sequence: CASSSDRGSYNEQFF.

The CDR3 DNA follows: TGTGCCAGCAGCCAAGGGCGGGAGCGGGGGGAGACCCAGTACTTC. Amino acid sequence: CASSQGRERGETQYF. The chain recombines TRBV4-2 with TRBJ2-5; TRBD2 aligns across 8 bases. V lost 1 base to trimming and J lost 5 bases; unmatched junction nucleotides: 6. In germline, CDR1 is LGHNA, CDR2 YNFKEQ. The CDR3 runs 15 residues.

V usage is TRBV4-3 and J usage is TRBJ2-2; 9 bases are shared with TRBD2. With 1 base clipped from V and 5 bases from J, the junction kept 2 bases outside the gene matches. The germline gives CDR1 LGHNA, CDR2 YSLEER. The CDR3 has 15 amino acids. The CDR3 is CASSQVAGVTGELFF. The DNA for the CDR3 is TGCGCCAGCAGCCAAGTAGCGGGGGTTACCGGGGAGCTGTTTTTT.

The sample holds one count of this clone. The chain joins TRBV4-1 to TRBJ2-7, with D possibly called TRBD1 or TRBD2 (6 bases each). The V gene lost 4 bases and the J gene lost 9 bases, with 28 bases spanning the gap. Germline loops: CDR1 MGHRA, CDR2 YSYEKL. The CDR3 totals 17 residues. The CDR3 spells CASSPSGSNREYDRQYF. For the CDR3, the DNA is TGCGCCAGCAGCCCCTCCGGGAGTAACAGGGAGTACGATCGGCAGTACTTC.

This sequence joins TRBV16 and TRBJ1-5; D might be TRBD1 (6 bases). This CDR3 has 12 residues. The V and J ends lost 4 bases and 6 bases respectively, with 7 bases between them. CDR1 and CDR2 (germline): KGHSY, FQNENV. The CDR3 spells CASSPDSQPQHF. The CDR3 DNA follows: TGTGCCAGCAGCCCGGACAGTCAGCCCCAGCATTTT.